Below, one TCR beta chain is given with its context. The antigen is unknown. Clones were sequenced by immunoSEQ multiplex PCR, and TCRdb holds only the in-frame ones, with some missing. The table lists roughly 30,000 clones, roughly four fifths of them singletons. Trimming took 0 bases from V and 5 from J; bases not matched to a gene: 5. Germline V gives CDR1 SGDLS, CDR2 YYNGEE. This CDR3 has 15 amino acids. The sample originates from a study of pediatric ulcerative colitis. General study points: Rectal repertoires separated controls, mild-moderate and acute severe colitis. A couple of rectal clonotypes were found only in ulcerative colitis patients, all of them.

The sequenced sample was blood. This receptor was obtained from a boy aged 10-17 years with severe ulcerative colitis. V gene TRBV9 combines with J gene TRBJ2-3, with 8 positions matching TRBD2. The CDR3: CASSVDIAGIDTQYF. The CDR3 DNA reads as TGTGCCAGCAGCGTAGATATAGCGGGGATAGATACGCAGTATTTT.